This T cell receptor beta chain was recorded in a study of T cell responses to AZD1222 COVID-19 vaccine. Study outcomes and limitations: An increase in Spike-specific TCR breadth and depth was observed after two AZD1222 doses. Donors were largely white British and mainly female; clonal diversity was possibly underestimated. Seropositive AZD1222 recipients at baseline numbered only six or seven. Spike as a whole was targeted by vaccine-associated CD4 TCRs, dominant at 160-218 and 743-854.

The method was immunoSEQ multiplex PCR; TCRdb's version includes in-frame clones alone and lacks a portion of them. The data contain tens of thousands of clones, approximately 80% of them seen just once; the ten biggest clones take up roughly a fifth. A remark on this clone: What it recognizes is unknown.

The CDR3 loop spans 12 amino acids. The germline CDR1 and CDR2 sequences are MDHEN and SYDVKM. Trimming pared 5 bases from V and 6 bases from J, leaving 10 bases between. The clonotype originates from an adult in good health. The sample was peripheral blood, taken on day 0 of AZD1222 vaccination. The rearrangement joins TRBV28 to TRBJ1-1, with TRBD1 as a possible D gene (6 bases). This chain's CDR3 is CASSTGTPEAFF. CDR3 DNA sequence: TGTGCCAGCAGTACAGGGACCCCTGAAGCTTTCTTT.